A single sample gave rise to the 15 T cell receptor beta chains below, sequenced in a study of vaccination and CD4 T cells after COVID-19. Their specific antigens are unknown. Cultured CD4+ T-cell DNA underwent Oncomine TCR Beta short-read sequencing. TCRdb reanalysed the PCR reads using MiXCR and keeps one entry per CDR3 protein. The top ten clones hold roughly 6.2% of a sample with about 18,000 distinct CDR3 sequences, about 50% of them seen once. Treatment denoted: roughly ten-day PBMC culture with coronavirus spike peptide pools or control peptides (ViraFEST assay). The sequencing input was CD4+ T cells from blood, cultured in vitro. The origin of the receptors is a human donor who had recovered from COVID-19.

V and J are TRBV7-9 and TRBJ2-1; D not certain. CDR1 and CDR2 from the germline V gene are SEHNR and FQNEAQ (reference sequence). Between the trimmed V and J ends, which lost 5 bases and 8 bases, there was a span of 13 bases. The CDR3 has 13 residues. The CDR3 here is CASSSPIGHEQFF. The CDR3 DNA sequence: TGTGCCAGCAGCAGCCCCATCGGGCATGAGCAGTTCTTC. The full variable domain, rest sourced from reference TRBV7-9 and TRBJ2-1, is DTGVSQNPRHKITKRGQNVTFRCDPISEHNRLYWYRQTLGQGPEFLTYFQNEAQLEKSRLLSDRFSAERPKGSFSTLEIQRTEQGDSAMYLCASSSPIGHEQFFGPGTRLTVL.

The genes are TRBV11-3 and TRBJ2-4; D ambiguous. The CDR3 is 15 residues long. The V end was cut by 2 bases, the J end by 2 bases, with 10 bases between. Per the germline V gene, CDR1 is SGHNT and CDR2 is YENEEA. CDR3 residues: CASSLNAGTKNIQYF. The DNA for the CDR3 is TGTGCCAGCAGCTTAAACGCAGGAACCAAAAACATTCAGTACTTC. The complete variable domain, with remaining parts taken from reference TRBV11-3 and TRBJ2-4, reads EAGVVQSPRYKIIEKKQPVAFWCNPISGHNTLYWYLQNLGQGPELLIRYENEEAVDDSQLPKDRFSAERLKGVDSTLKIQPAELGDSAVYLCASSLNAGTKNIQYFGAGTRLSVL.

V usage is TRBV6-1 and J usage is TRBJ2-5; D remains ambiguous. Per germline, CDR1 MNHNS and CDR2 SASEGT. The CDR3 consists of 12 residues. Trimming left V 7 bases short and J 5 bases short, with 11 bases between. CDR3 region: CASKTSRETQYF. The CDR3 DNA sequence: TGTGCCAGCAAAACATCCAGGGAGACCCAGTACTTC.

This sequence joins TRBV20-1 and TRBJ1-1; D gene unclear. The germline V gene has CDR1 DFQATT and CDR2 SNEGSKA (reference sequence). This CDR3 is 16 amino acids long. The V end lost 1 base, the J end lost 10 bases, and 25 bases lay between the germline ends. CDR3 sequence reads: CSARGGSTLWQRRAFF. The CDR3 DNA follows: TGCAGTGCTAGAGGAGGGAGCACGCTGTGGCAGCGCAGAGCTTTCTTT.

This clonotype was detected once. The chain joins TRBV18 to TRBJ1-5, with TRBD1 as a possible D gene (5 bases). Between the trimmed V and J ends, which lost 3 bases and 12 bases, there was a span of 12 bases. The CDR3 extends over 12 amino acids. Germline lookup yields CDR1 KGHSH and CDR2 LQKENI. The DNA of the CDR3 is TGTGCCAGCTCACCGGGGGACGAGCTCCAGCATTTT. Translated: CASSPGDELQHF.

This clonotype was observed a handful of times. The chain combines TRBV30 with TRBJ1-1; D remains unclear. Germline loops: CDR1 GTSNPN, CDR2 SVGIG (reference sequence). There are 11 residues in the CDR3. The V and J ends lost 0 bases and 11 bases respectively, with 10 bases between them. Written as DNA, the CDR3 is TGTGCCTGGAGTGTATCGGCGCGGGCTTTCTTT. It translates to CAWSVSARAFF.

J is TRBJ2-4 and V is TRBV4-1; D is possibly TRBD1 (6 bases). Germline V gene lookup returns CDR1 MGHRA and CDR2 YSYEKL. V dropped 3 bases and J dropped 4 bases, with 16 bases sitting between them. The CDR3 has 16 residues. This CDR3 is CASSQGPGQSKNIQYF. Here the CDR3 DNA reads TGCGCCAGCAGCCAGGGACCCGGACAGAGTAAAAACATTCAGTACTTC.

This chain uses TRBV20-1 with TRBJ2-3; possibly TRBD2 for D (6 bases). Per the germline V gene, CDR1 is DFQATT and CDR2 is SNEGSKA (reference sequence). Trimming stripped 5 bases from V and 2 bases from J, with 17 bases between. This CDR3 has 15 amino acids. CDR3 nucleotide sequence: TGCAGTGCTCAAGAAACGGGAGTAGTCACAGATACGCAGTATTTT. Its translation: CSAQETGVVTDTQYF.

V usage is TRBV18 and J usage is TRBJ2-3; D gene unclear. Germline V gives CDR1 KGHSH, CDR2 LQKENI. This CDR3 contains 15 residues. V was cut by 2 bases and J by 0 bases, with 9 bases left in between. Here the CDR3 DNA reads TGTGCCAGCTCACCAAATACAGCTAGCACAGATACGCAGTATTTT. This gives the protein CASSPNTASTDTQYF.

The chain has TRBV20-1 and TRBJ2-3; D remains ambiguous. The ends were cut back, 5 bases at V and 6 bases at J, with 27 bases in the middle. From germline, CDR1 is DFQATT and CDR2 SNEGSKA (reference sequence). The CDR3 covers 17 residues. CDR3 amino acids: CSAQFPVLVAGSDTQYF. CDR3 DNA: TGCAGTGCTCAATTCCCCGTGTTGGTAGCAGGTTCGGATACGCAGTATTTT.

This clonotype was seen more than once but under ten times. The rearrangement joins TRBV10-3 to TRBJ2-3; perhaps D is TRBD1 or TRBD2 (6 bases each). The CDR3 sequence is 11 residues long. CDR1 and CDR2 from the germline V gene are ENHRY and SYGVKD. Trimming took 10 bases from V and 4 from J, leaving 9 bases between them. The CDR3, as DNA: TGTGCCACGGAGGGGGCAGATACGCAGTATTTT. This codes for CATEGADTQYF.

V is TRBV19 and J is TRBJ2-7; the D is unclear. Per germline, CDR1 LNHDA and CDR2 SQIVND (reference sequence). Trimming stripped 4 bases from V and 4 bases from J, with 11 bases between. The CDR3 is made up of 13 amino acids. The CDR3 coding sequence is TGTGCCAGTAGTAACGGAGCGTCTTACGAGCAGTACTTC. This translates into CASSNGASYEQYF.

The V and J genes are TRBV9 and TRBJ2-2; the match to TRBD2 covers 12 bases. J gave up 3 bases and V 3 bases, and 3 bases lay outside the gene matches. Germline CDR1 is SGDLS and CDR2 is YYNGEE. The length of the CDR3 is 16 residues. The CDR3 is CASSASGRADTGELFF. In DNA, the CDR3 is TGTGCCAGCAGCGCTAGCGGGAGGGCCGACACCGGGGAGCTGTTTTTT.

As concerns this clonotype: This sequence is one base from a far larger clone and is likely a read error. This chain links TRBV10-3 with TRBJ1-1; weak D call: TRBD1 (5 bases). Germline CDR1 and CDR2: ENHRY and SYGVKD. The CDR3 totals 15 residues. CDR3 sequence (DNA): TGTGCCAGCAGTGGTTTCGTGGTCGGGGGCACTGAAGCTTTCTTT. Encoded protein: CASSGFVVGGTEAFF.

V is TRBV10-1 and J is TRBJ2-1, with 12 bases identical to TRBD2. Germline trimming cut 4 bases from V and 8 bases from J; bases unmatched to any gene: 9. CDR1 WNHNN and CDR2 SYGVQD come from the germline V gene (reference sequence). This CDR3 contains 16 residues. The CDR3, as DNA: TGCGCCAGCAGTGGAAAACTAGCGGGAGGCGGGGATGAGCAGTTCTTC. Translation: CASSGKLAGGGDEQFF.